This T cell receptor (beta chain) originates from a study of T cells in Graves' hyperthyroidism and ophthalmopathy. Amplification of TCR beta CDR3 regions used RNA as the template. Using the HTBI primer set, a first-round RT-PCR was run on the TCR CDR3. TCRdb passed the multiplex PCR reads through MiXCR, listing each CDR3 protein once. The sample has about 840,000 distinct CDR3 sequences, roughly 40% seen once; the top ten hold 8% to 9%. The source of this sequence is a man between 18 and 35 years old with Graves' hyperthyroidism. Sequenced input: blood.

CDR3 loop: CATSEGTKETQYF. The CDR3 region has the DNA TGTGCCACCAGCGAGGGGACCAAAGAGACCCAGTACTTC. The V call is TRBV15, the J call TRBJ2-5; tentatively, D is TRBD1 or TRBD2 (5 bases each). Germline V gene data show CDR1 as LNHNV and CDR2 as YYDKDF (reference sequence). The CDR3 consists of 13 residues. V lost 5 bases and J 3 bases, leaving 10 bases between the germline ends.